The 6 T cell receptor beta chains presented below share a single source sample, sequenced in a study of shared clonotypes between healthy human individuals. Only in-frame clones appear in the TCRdb table, and some are missing; sequencing was by immunoSEQ multiplex PCR. The sample carries around 500,000 clones, around 80% recorded once. Sequencing input: PBMCs. The receptors were gathered from a woman between 40 and 50 years old in good health. Some clones in this sample may be carry-over from other donors' samples.

This clone was picked up a small number of times. The V and J genes are TRBV19 and TRBJ2-1; D remains ambiguous. Trimming removed 5 bases from V and 4 bases from J, with 9 bases in between. The CDR3 has 13 residues. Germline CDR1 and CDR2: LNHDA and SQIVND (reference sequence). DNA of the CDR3: TGTGCCAGTAGTCGAAGATCGTACAATGAGCAGTTCTTC. Translation: CASSRRSYNEQFF.

In its sample, this clone was seen a few times. One junction end does not reproduce the germline sequence, and a read error may be involved. The CDR3 here is CASSYSLAITVELFF. Here the CDR3 DNA reads TGTGCCAGCAGTTACTCGTTGGCAATCACCGTGGAGCTGTTTTTT. The chain joins TRBV6-5 to TRBJ2-2; D is ambiguous. Germline loops: CDR1 MNHEY, CDR2 SVGAGI. This CDR3 spans 15 amino acids.

The sample holds a few counts of this clone. The chain is built from TRBV2 and TRBJ1-6; maybe TRBD1 (5 bases). The CDR3 sequence is 15 residues long. Germline lookup yields CDR1 SNHLY and CDR2 FYNNEI. Trimming took 6 bases from V and 6 from J, leaving 15 bases between them. CDR3 DNA sequence: TGTGCCAGCAGGCCAGGGACCCTTGCTAATTCACCCCTCCACTTT. This sequence encodes CASRPGTLANSPLHF. The entire variable domain, with the rest obtained from reference TRBV2 and TRBJ1-6, is as follows: EPEVTQTPSHQVTQMGQEVILRCVPISNHLYFYWYRQILGQKVEFLVSFYNNEISEKSEIFDDQFSVERPDGSNFTLKIRSTKLEDSAMYFCASRPGTLANSPLHFGNGTRLTVT.

The rearrangement joins TRBV5-1 to TRBJ2-1; 12 nucleotides match TRBD2. Trimming took 3 bases from V and 5 from J; bases not matched to a gene: 6. This CDR3 has 16 residues. Germline V gene sequence: CDR1 SGHRS, CDR2 YFSETQ. Here the CDR3 reads CASSSGLAGGNNEQFF. The CDR3, as DNA: TGCGCCAGCAGCTCGGGTCTAGCGGGAGGGAACAATGAGCAGTTCTTC. Looking up the rest from reference TRBV5-1 and TRBJ2-1 gives the full variable domain: KAGVTQTPRYLIKTRGQQVTLSCSPISGHRSVSWYQQTPGQGLQFLFEYFSETQRNKGNFPGRFSGRQFSNSRSEMNVSTLELGDSALYLCASSSGLAGGNNEQFFGPGTRLTVL.

A word on this clone: Germline and junction disagree at one end, which may indicate a read error. This sequence joins TRBV18 and TRBJ1-1; D gene ambiguous. From germline, CDR1 is KGHSH and CDR2 LQKENI. The CDR3 extends over 12 amino acids. CDR3 sequence: CASSELRTEALF. The CDR3 coding sequence is TGTGCCAGCTCCGAGCTGCGGACTGAAGCTCTCTTT.

This clone was found many times. The CDR3 region is CASARDRERGETQYF. CDR3 sequence (DNA): TGTGCCAGCGCCCGGGACAGGGAAAGGGGGGAGACCCAGTACTTC. The chain couples TRBV2 to TRBJ2-5, with 9 bases that match TRBD1. With 8 bases clipped from V and 5 bases from J, the junction kept 12 bases outside the gene matches. The CDR3 is 15 residues long. Germline V gene sequence: CDR1 SNHLY, CDR2 FYNNEI.